Each of the 29 T cell receptor beta chains below was sequenced from the same sample in a study of chemoradiotherapy in HPV16-positive cancers (dated by TCRdb to 2021 to 2024). Library preparation used the immunoSEQ multiplex PCR assay. TCRdb retrieved this table from immuneACCESS and kept in-frame rearrangements only. Not all clones are present; in checked studies, unresolved V genes account for under half, and no reason is known for the remainder. Across this sample there are about 9,200 clones, with roughly 80% seen only once. About 38% of the sample rests with the top ten. Specimen: tumor tissue, collected from a patient who underwent chemoradiotherapy. The receptors come from a human donor with HPV-associated anogenital cancer.

This clone was recorded only once. The CDR3: CASSPGTVDGYTF. DNA of the CDR3: TGCGCCAGCAGCCCCGGGACAGTTGATGGCTACACCTTC. The rearrangement uses TRBV5-1 and TRBJ1-2, with 7 bases identical to TRBD1. V lost 4 bases, J lost 6 bases, and 6 bases stayed unmatched. Germline-derived CDR1 and CDR2 are SGHRS and YFSETQ. This CDR3 comprises 13 residues.

The chain has TRBV9 and TRBJ2-1; 7 nucleotides agree with TRBD2. V lost 3 bases, J lost 2 bases, and 5 bases stayed unmatched. The length of the CDR3 is 15 residues. Per the germline V gene, CDR1 is SGDLS and CDR2 is YYNGEE. The CDR3 here is CASSDAGLTYNEQFF. CDR3 DNA: TGTGCCAGCAGCGACGCGGGACTAACCTACAATGAGCAGTTCTTC. The entire variable domain, with the rest obtained from reference TRBV9 and TRBJ2-1, is as follows: DSGVTQTPKHLITATGQRVTLRCSPRSGDLSVYWYQQSLDQGLQFLIQYYNGEERAKGNILERFSAQQFPDLHSELNLSSLELGDSALYFCASSDAGLTYNEQFFGPGTRLTVL.

This clone was recorded only once. V gene TRBV7-2 combines with J gene TRBJ2-1, with 9 positions matching TRBD1. Germline lookup yields CDR1 SGHTA and CDR2 FQGNSA. The junction had 7 bases not matched to a gene; V was cut back by 0 bases and J by 4 bases. CDR3 length equals 17 residues. The CDR3 loop reads CASSLASGTGLYNEQFF. DNA for the CDR3: TGTGCCAGCAGCTTAGCCTCCGGGACAGGGCTTTACAATGAGCAGTTCTTC.

This sequence joins TRBV30 and TRBJ1-6; D is unresolved. The CDR3 totals 14 residues. CDR1 GTSNPN and CDR2 SVGIG come from the germline V gene (reference sequence). Deletions cut 4 bases from V and 0 bases from J, with 7 bases between. CDR3 region: CAWNRGSYNSPLHF. The CDR3 DNA follows: TGTGCCTGGAACCGGGGCTCCTATAATTCACCCCTCCACTTT.

This clone has only one observation. The V and J genes are TRBV4-1 and TRBJ2-5; 7 bases map to TRBD1. The CDR3 runs 15 residues. The V and J ends lost 4 bases and 5 bases, in that order; junction bases with no gene match: 10. The germline gives CDR1 MGHRA, CDR2 YSYEKL. The CDR3 reads CASSRPDRVAETQYF. CDR3 sequence (DNA): TGCGCCAGCAGCCGTCCTGACAGGGTAGCGGAGACCCAGTACTTC.

The chain is built from TRBV6-1 and TRBJ1-1; tentative D call: TRBD1 (6 bases). The length of the CDR3 is 14 residues. Per the germline V gene, CDR1 is MNHNS and CDR2 is SASEGT. The V end lost 8 bases, the J end lost 6 bases, and 19 bases lay between the germline ends. The CDR3 is CASATEQGRSEAFF. For the CDR3, the DNA is TGTGCCAGCGCTACTGAACAGGGCCGCTCTGAAGCTTTCTTT.

The chain couples TRBV18 to TRBJ1-1; D unclear. Per germline, CDR1 KGHSH and CDR2 LQKENI. Deletions cut 4 bases from V and 1 base from J, with 10 bases between. This CDR3 is built from 14 residues. CDR3 residues: CASSLEVTNTEAFF. CDR3 coding DNA: TGTGCCAGCTCACTTGAGGTTACGAACACTGAAGCTTTCTTT.

This clone was seen a handful of times. V gene TRBV4-3 combines with J gene TRBJ1-4; 8 bases map to TRBD1. This CDR3 region has 15 residues. V gave up 4 bases and J gave up 7 bases; unmatched junction bases: 8. Germline CDR1 is LGHNA and CDR2 is YSLEER. CDR3 amino acids: CASSLLGQGLEKLFF. The CDR3 DNA sequence: TGCGCCAGCAGCCTCCTAGGACAGGGCCTTGAAAAACTGTTTTTT.

CDR3 protein: CASSPRTGTGYGYTF. In nucleotides, the CDR3 is TGTGCCAGCAGCCCCCGGACAGGGACCGGCTATGGCTACACCTTC. The V gene is TRBV7-2, the J gene TRBJ1-2; 8 bases match TRBD1. J lost 4 bases, V lost 5 bases, and 9 bases had no gene match. Germline CDR1 SGHTA, CDR2 FQGNSA. This CDR3 spans 15 amino acids.

A single count supports this clone. The chain is built from TRBV14 and TRBJ2-3; 8 bases are a match to TRBD1. V trimming: 5 bases; J trimming: 0 bases; junction bases outside the gene matches: 7. The germline gives CDR1 SGHDN, CDR2 FVKESK. The CDR3 consists of 16 residues. CDR3 sequence (DNA): TGTGCCAGCAGCTCTCGGACAGGGAGAAGCACAGATACGCAGTATTTT. It specifies CASSSRTGRSTDTQYF. The full variable domain, in which reference TRBV14 and TRBJ2-3 provide the parts outside the CDR3, is EAGVTQFPSHSVIEKGQTVTLRCDPISGHDNLYWYRRVMGKEIKFLLHFVKESKQDESGMPNNRFLAERTGGTYSTLKVQPAELEDSGVYFCASSSRTGRSTDTQYFGPGTRLTVL.

The chain employs TRBV14 and TRBJ1-2; 10 nucleotides match TRBD1. The CDR3 covers 17 residues. The germline V gene has CDR1 SGHDN and CDR2 FVKESK. The junction had 11 bases not matched to a gene; V was cut back by 2 bases and J by 5 bases. The CDR3 region is CASSQTPPGQGKYGYTF. The CDR3 DNA reads TGTGCCAGCAGCCAAACCCCTCCGGGACAGGGGAAATATGGCTACACCTTC.

In its sample, this clone was seen a few times. This sequence joins TRBV10-3 and TRBJ2-7; 12 bases line up with TRBD1. CDR3 length: 15 residues. Trimming cost V 2 bases and J 4 bases; bases outside gene matches: 3. Per the germline V gene, CDR1 is ENHRY and CDR2 is SYGVKD. CDR3 region: CAISEGTGGSYEQYV. The CDR3 DNA follows: TGTGCCATCAGTGAGGGGACAGGGGGCTCGTACGAGCAGTACGTC.

The chain links TRBV9 to TRBJ2-6, with D uncertain. The CDR3 consists of 16 residues. CDR1 and CDR2 (germline): SGDLS, YYNGEE. The V end was cut by 2 bases, the J end by 0 bases, with 9 bases between. DNA of the CDR3: TGTGCCAGCAGCGTTCACAAGAGCTCTGGGGCCAACGTCCTGACTTTC. This gives the protein CASSVHKSSGANVLTF. Full variable domain (remainder filled in from reference TRBV9 and TRBJ2-6): DSGVTQTPKHLITATGQRVTLRCSPRSGDLSVYWYQQSLDQGLQFLIQYYNGEERAKGNILERFSAQQFPDLHSELNLSSLELGDSALYFCASSVHKSSGANVLTFGAGSRLTVL.

This chain links TRBV6-1 with TRBJ1-1, with D perhaps matching TRBD1 (5 bases). In germline, CDR1 is MNHNS, CDR2 SASEGT. This CDR3 is 13 amino acids long. Trimming removed 8 bases from V and 0 bases from J, with 10 bases in between. The CDR3 region has the DNA TGTGCCAGCGCCGGAGGGGTGAACACTGAAGCTTTCTTT. Protein product: CASAGGVNTEAFF.

J is TRBJ2-6 and V is TRBV19, with TRBD1 identical over 8 bases. This CDR3 contains 17 residues. Trimming cost V 1 base and J 1 base; bases outside gene matches: 3. CDR1 is LNHDA and CDR2 is SQIVND in the germline V gene (reference sequence). CDR3 region: CASSIGRGRSGANVLTF. For the CDR3, the DNA is TGTGCCAGTAGTATAGGCAGGGGGCGATCTGGGGCCAACGTCCTGACTTTC. Full variable domain (rest looked up from reference TRBV19 and TRBJ2-6): DGGITQSPKYLFRKEGQNVTLSCEQNLNHDAMYWYRQDPGQGLRLIYYSQIVNDFQKGDIAEGYSVSREKKESFPLTVTSAQKNPTAFYLCASSIGRGRSGANVLTFGAGSRLTVL.

The chain has TRBV11-2 and TRBJ2-5; TRBD1 is a possible D gene (5 bases). This CDR3 has 13 amino acids. Deletions cut 1 base from V and 5 bases from J, with 8 bases between. The germline V gene has CDR1 SGHAT and CDR2 FQNNGV. The DNA of the CDR3 is TGTGCCAGCAGCTTAGGACAGATGGAGACCCAGTACTTC. Residues: CASSLGQMETQYF.

The chain recombines TRBV25-1 with TRBJ2-1; D gene unclear. The CDR3 loop spans 11 amino acids. V was trimmed by 3 bases and J by 8 bases, leaving 5 bases between them. The germline gives CDR1 MGHDK, CDR2 SYGVNS. The CDR3 is CASSDRYEQFF. CDR3 nucleotides: TGTGCCAGCAGTGACCGTTATGAGCAGTTCTTC.

The table lists this clone with a few counts. The rearrangement uses TRBV7-2 and TRBJ1-2; 9 bases agree with TRBD1. This CDR3 is 16 amino acids long. V was pared by 1 base and J by 6 bases, with 9 bases of the junction left unmatched. Looked up from germline, CDR1 is SGHTA and CDR2 is FQGNSA. CDR3 DNA sequence: TGTGCCAGCAGCTTAGGGACAGGGGCAGCCATAAATGGCTACACCTTC. As protein: CASSLGTGAAINGYTF. Full variable domain (missing parts from reference TRBV7-2 and TRBJ1-2): GAGVSQSPSNKVTEKGKDVELRCDPISGHTALYWYRQSLGQGLEFLIYFQGNSAPDKSGLPSDRFSAERTGGSVSTLTIQRTQQEDSAVYLCASSLGTGAAINGYTFGSGTRLTVV.

J is TRBJ2-7 and V is TRBV7-2, with D unresolved. Trimming stripped 2 bases from V and 3 bases from J, with 11 bases between. The CDR3 sequence is 14 residues long. The germline V gene has CDR1 SGHTA and CDR2 FQGNSA. The DNA for the CDR3 is TGTGCCAGCAGCTTAACCCCAGCGATCTACGAGCAGTACTTC. Amino acid sequence: CASSLTPAIYEQYF.

This clone was detected only once. The chain links TRBV15 to TRBJ1-4; D remains unclear. Trimming removed 1 base from V and 11 bases from J, with 11 bases in between. This CDR3 contains 13 residues. Germline assignment: CDR1 LNHNV and CDR2 YYDKDF (reference sequence). The CDR3 sequence: CATSRGEGRKLFF. CDR3 DNA: TGTGCCACCAGCAGAGGGGAGGGTAGGAAACTGTTTTTT.

J is TRBJ1-2 and V is TRBV10-3; the match to TRBD1 covers 7 bases. The V gene's germline CDR1 is ENHRY and CDR2 SYGVKD. The CDR3 length is 14 residues. Unmatched junction bases numbered 5, after V lost 3 bases and J lost 4 bases. CDR3 DNA: TGTGCCATCAGTGAAGACAGGGATCTCTATGGCTACACCTTC. Its translation is CAISEDRDLYGYTF.

The chain carries TRBV7-2 and TRBJ1-3; D call uncertain. The V end was cut by 4 bases, the J end by 4 bases, with 11 bases between. The CDR3 length is 14 residues. Looked up from germline, CDR1 is SGHTA and CDR2 is FQGNSA. Here the CDR3 DNA reads TGTGCCAGCAGCTCCACGGCCCGGGGAAACACCATATATTTT. Translated, it gives CASSSTARGNTIYF.

The chain combines TRBV28 with TRBJ2-7, with a possible D match to TRBD2 (6 bases). CDR1 MDHEN and CDR2 SYDVKM come from the germline V gene. Trimming shortened V by 7 bases and J by 3 bases, and 25 bases separated the two germline ends. This CDR3 is 17 amino acids long. CDR3 in DNA: TGTGCCAGCACCCCCATCTTGGAGACTAGGGGAAACTACGAGCAGTACTTC. This encodes CASTPILETRGNYEQYF.

V usage is TRBV5-6 and J usage is TRBJ2-3; 10 bases fit TRBD2. The CDR3 spans 15 residues. The germline V gene has CDR1 SGHDT and CDR2 YYEEEE. The V gene end was trimmed by 6 bases and the J gene end by 3 bases; junction bases not matched to a gene: 7. Written as DNA, the CDR3 is TGTGCCAGCACCCCCGGACTAGCGGTTACAGATACGCAGTATTTT. Protein sequence: CASTPGLAVTDTQYF.

A few counts support this clone. The gene calls are TRBV7-2 and TRBJ1-3; D perhaps matches TRBD1 (5 bases). V was pared by 4 bases and J by 4 bases, with 8 bases between. Germline assignment: CDR1 SGHTA and CDR2 FQGNSA. The CDR3 contains 13 residues. The CDR3 nucleotides read TGTGCCAGCAGCTGGACACCCGGAAACACCATATATTTT. It codes for CASSWTPGNTIYF.

This clone was counted once. V usage is TRBV4-1 and J usage is TRBJ1-1; D is unresolved. This CDR3 has 15 amino acids. V gave up 7 bases and J gave up 5 bases, with 20 bases separating them. CDR1 MGHRA and CDR2 YSYEKL come from the germline V gene. The CDR3 reads CASIKISGSVTEAFF. The CDR3 nucleotides read TGCGCCAGCATTAAAATATCGGGCAGTGTGACTGAAGCTTTCTTT.

This clone was picked up a small number of times. This chain connects TRBV10-3 to TRBJ1-5; tentative D call: TRBD1 (5 bases). The ends were cut back, 3 bases at V and 3 bases at J, with 12 bases in the middle. Germline CDR1 is ENHRY and CDR2 is SYGVKD. This CDR3 region has 15 residues. As DNA, the CDR3 is TGTGCCATCAGTGATCAGGGCCCGAACAATCAGCCCCAGCATTTT. Protein product: CAISDQGPNNQPQHF.

The V call is TRBV28, the J call TRBJ2-6; D ambiguous. The CDR3 totals 15 residues. The germline V gene encodes CDR1 MDHEN and CDR2 SYDVKM. Deletions cut 3 bases from V and 0 bases from J, with 6 bases between. CDR3 sequence (DNA): TGTGCCAGCAGTTTTATGGGCTCTGGGGCCAACGTCCTGACTTTC. This sequence encodes CASSFMGSGANVLTF.

This chain links TRBV7-8 with TRBJ2-5, with unresolved D. The germline CDR1 and CDR2 sequences are SGHVS and FQNEAQ. Trimming stripped 1 base from V and 2 bases from J, with 8 bases between. There are 14 residues in the CDR3. In DNA form, the CDR3 reads TGTGCCAGCAGCTTAGGTCGGCAACAAGAGACCCAGTACTTC. Translating gives CASSLGRQQETQYF. Using reference TRBV7-8 and TRBJ2-5 for the parts outside the CDR3, the full variable domain is GAGVSQSPRYKVAKRGQDVALRCDPISGHVSLFWYQQALGQGPEFLTYFQNEAQLDKSGLPSDRFFAERPEGSVSTLKIQRTQQEDSAVYLCASSLGRQQETQYFGPGTRLLVL.